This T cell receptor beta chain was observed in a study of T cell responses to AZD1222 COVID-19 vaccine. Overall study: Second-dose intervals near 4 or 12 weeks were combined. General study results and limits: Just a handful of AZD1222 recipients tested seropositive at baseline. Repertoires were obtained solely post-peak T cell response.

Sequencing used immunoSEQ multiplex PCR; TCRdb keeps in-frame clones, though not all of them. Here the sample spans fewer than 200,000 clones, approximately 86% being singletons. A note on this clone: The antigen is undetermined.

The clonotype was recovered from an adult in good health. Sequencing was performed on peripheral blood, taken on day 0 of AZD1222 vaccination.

The CDR3 region has the DNA TGTGCCAGCAGACGGTCACCGGGACTAGCGGCCTCCTACGAGCAGTACTTC. Translation: CASRRSPGLAASYEQYF. The chain couples TRBV27 to TRBJ2-7; TRBD2 aligns across 11 bases. The CDR3 contains 17 residues. Per the germline V gene, CDR1 is MNHEY and CDR2 is SMNVEV (reference sequence). V was pared by 6 bases and J by 0 bases, with 10 bases of the junction left unmatched.